This T cell receptor beta chain was recovered during a study of metastatic and nonmetastatic thyroid tumors. Study-wide background: Comparative analysis of repertoires was undertaken across blood and tumor or nodule tissue obtained from malignant and benign thyroid patients.

No treatment of any kind had been given to any patient before thyroid surgery. CDR1 SQVTM and CDR2 ANQGSEA come from the germline V gene. Trimming took 5 bases from V and 2 from J, leaving 13 bases between them. The CDR3 runs 13 residues. In regard to this clone: Antigen specificity is unknown.

Authors' processing steps: It was from CDR3 differences across clinicopathological groups that a distant-metastasis classifier for papillary thyroid cancer was built. TCRdb reanalyzed the PCR reads via MiXCR. V and J calls and clone size were set by TCRdb, not the authors. The top ten clones hold more than 5.5% of a sample with about 20,000 clones, about a quarter of them seen once. Findings of the study overall: Reported TCR beta diversity, measured in blood and tumor, was significantly higher for malignant thyroid tumors than for benign nodules.

Sequenced sample: tumor tissue. This sequence joins TRBV29-1 and TRBJ2-7; TRBD2 is a possible D gene (6 bases). The TCR comes from a female donor with papillary thyroid cancer or a benign thyroid nodule (not recorded which). Some clones in this sample may be carry-over from other donors' samples. CDR3 nucleotide sequence: TGCAGCGTTTTTGGATCGGGAGCCTACGAGCAGTACTTC. This encodes CSVFGSGAYEQYF.